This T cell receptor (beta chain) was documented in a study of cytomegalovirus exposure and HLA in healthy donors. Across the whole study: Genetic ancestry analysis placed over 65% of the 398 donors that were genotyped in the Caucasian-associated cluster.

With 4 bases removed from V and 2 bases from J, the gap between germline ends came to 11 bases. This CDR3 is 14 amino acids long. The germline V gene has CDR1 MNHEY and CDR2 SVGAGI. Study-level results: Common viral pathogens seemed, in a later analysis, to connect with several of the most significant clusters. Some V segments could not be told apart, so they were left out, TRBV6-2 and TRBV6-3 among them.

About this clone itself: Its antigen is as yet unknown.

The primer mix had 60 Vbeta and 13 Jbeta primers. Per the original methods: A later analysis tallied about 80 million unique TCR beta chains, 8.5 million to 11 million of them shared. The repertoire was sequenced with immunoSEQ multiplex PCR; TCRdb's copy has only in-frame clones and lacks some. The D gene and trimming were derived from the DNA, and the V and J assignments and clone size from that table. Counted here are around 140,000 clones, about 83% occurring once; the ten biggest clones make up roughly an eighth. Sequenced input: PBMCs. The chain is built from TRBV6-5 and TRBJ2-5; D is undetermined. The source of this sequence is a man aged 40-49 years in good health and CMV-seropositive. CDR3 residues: CASSSPMSQETQYF. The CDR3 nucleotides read TGTGCCAGCAGTTCGCCTATGAGTCAAGAGACCCAGTACTTC.